This T cell receptor beta chain was found in a study of blood T cell repertoires in COVID-19. For the study at large: T cells, B-cell-depleted T cells, or PBMCs provided the cDNA or gDNA that served as material.

V was trimmed by 9 bases and J by 4 bases, leaving 15 bases between them. In germline, CDR1 is LNHDA, CDR2 SQIVND (reference sequence). The CDR3 sequence is 13 residues long. This clone has more than one count but fewer than ten. Authors' processing steps: Amplification of reference gene primers was used by the study to estimate nucleated cell counts. The protocol was immunoSEQ multiplex PCR, while the TCRdb copy is restricted to in-frame clones and leaves out a portion. V and J calls and clone size are as listed in that table; D and trimming were resolved from the DNA. Here the sample spans around 65,000 clones, roughly four fifths being singletons.

The sequencing sample was made of peripheral blood. This chain uses TRBV19 with TRBJ1-2; possibly TRBD1 for D (6 bases). The sequence derives from a man aged 55 to 70 with acute or convalescent COVID-19. The CDR3 loop is CASHRGHVYGYTF. The CDR3 DNA sequence: TGTGCCAGCCACCGGGGACACGTCTATGGCTACACCTTC.